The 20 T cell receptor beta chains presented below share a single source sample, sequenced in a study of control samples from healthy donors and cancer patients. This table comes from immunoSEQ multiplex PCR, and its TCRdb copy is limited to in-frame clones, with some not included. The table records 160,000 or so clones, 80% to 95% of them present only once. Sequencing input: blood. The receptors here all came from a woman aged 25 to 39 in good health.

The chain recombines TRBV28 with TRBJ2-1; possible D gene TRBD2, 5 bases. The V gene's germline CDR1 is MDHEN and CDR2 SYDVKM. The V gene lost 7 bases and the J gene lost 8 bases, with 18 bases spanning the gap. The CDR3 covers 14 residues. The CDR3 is CASTAAGRPHEQFF. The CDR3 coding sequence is TGTGCCAGCACTGCCGCGGGCCGGCCACATGAGCAGTTCTTC.

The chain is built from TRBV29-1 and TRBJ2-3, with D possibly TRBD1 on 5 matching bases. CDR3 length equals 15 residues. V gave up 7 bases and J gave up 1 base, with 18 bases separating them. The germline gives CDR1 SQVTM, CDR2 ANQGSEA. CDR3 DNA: TGCAGCGCATGGGAAATGGACACCCGCACAGATACGCAGTATTTT. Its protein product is CSAWEMDTRTDTQYF.

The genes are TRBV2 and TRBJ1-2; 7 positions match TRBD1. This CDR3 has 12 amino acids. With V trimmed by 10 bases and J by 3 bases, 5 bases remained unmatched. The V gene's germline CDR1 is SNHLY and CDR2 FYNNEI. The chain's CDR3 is CAKQGEDYGYTF. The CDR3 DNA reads TGTGCCAAGCAGGGGGAAGACTATGGCTACACCTTC.

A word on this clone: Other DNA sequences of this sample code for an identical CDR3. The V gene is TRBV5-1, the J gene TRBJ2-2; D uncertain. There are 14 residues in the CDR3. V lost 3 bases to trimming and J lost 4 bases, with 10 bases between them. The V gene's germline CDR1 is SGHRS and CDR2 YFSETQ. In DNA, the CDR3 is TGCGCCAGCAGCTCCTCCCCCGGCACCGGGGAGCTGTTTTTT. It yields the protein CASSSSPGTGELFF.

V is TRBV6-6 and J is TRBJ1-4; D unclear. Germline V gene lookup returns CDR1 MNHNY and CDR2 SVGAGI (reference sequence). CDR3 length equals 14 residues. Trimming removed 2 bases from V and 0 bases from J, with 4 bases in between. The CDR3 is CASSYGATNEKLFF. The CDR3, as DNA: TGTGCCAGCAGTTACGGAGCAACTAATGAAAAACTGTTTTTT.

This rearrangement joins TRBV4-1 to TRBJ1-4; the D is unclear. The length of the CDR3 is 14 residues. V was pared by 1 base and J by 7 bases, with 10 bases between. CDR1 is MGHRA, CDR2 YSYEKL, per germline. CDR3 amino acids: CASSQGDEREKLFF. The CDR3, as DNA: TGCGCCAGCAGCCAAGGTGATGAGCGTGAAAAACTGTTTTTT.

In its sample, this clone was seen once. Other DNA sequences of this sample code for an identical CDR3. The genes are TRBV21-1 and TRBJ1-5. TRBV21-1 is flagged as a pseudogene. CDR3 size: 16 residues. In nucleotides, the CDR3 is TGTGCCAGCAGTCCCCTGGGGGGAAGGAGCAATCAGCCCCAGCATTTT. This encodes CASSPLGGRSNQPQHF.

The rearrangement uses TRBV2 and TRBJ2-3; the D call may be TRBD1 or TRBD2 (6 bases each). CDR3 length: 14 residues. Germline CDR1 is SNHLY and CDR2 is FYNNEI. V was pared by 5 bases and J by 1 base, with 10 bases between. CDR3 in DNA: TGTGCCAGCAGTAAGGGGGGAGGCACAGATACGCAGTATTTT. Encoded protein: CASSKGGGTDTQYF.

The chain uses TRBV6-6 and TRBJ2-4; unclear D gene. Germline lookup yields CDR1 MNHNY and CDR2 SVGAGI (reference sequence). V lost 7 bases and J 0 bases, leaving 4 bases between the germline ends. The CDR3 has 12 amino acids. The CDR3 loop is CASTQAKNIQYF. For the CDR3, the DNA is TGTGCCAGCACTCAAGCCAAAAACATTCAGTACTTC.

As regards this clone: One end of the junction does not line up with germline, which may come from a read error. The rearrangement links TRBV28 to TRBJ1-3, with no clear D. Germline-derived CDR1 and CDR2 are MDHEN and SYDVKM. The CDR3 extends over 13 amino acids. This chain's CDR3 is CASSKGSGNTIYF. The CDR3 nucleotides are TGTGCCAGCAGTAAAGGGTCTGGGAACACCATATATTTT.

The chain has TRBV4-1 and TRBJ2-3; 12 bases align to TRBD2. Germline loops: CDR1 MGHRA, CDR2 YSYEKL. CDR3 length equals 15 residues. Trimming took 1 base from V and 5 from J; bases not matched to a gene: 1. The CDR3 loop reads CASSQVGLAGDTQYF. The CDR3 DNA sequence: TGCGCCAGCAGCCAAGTGGGACTAGCGGGAGATACGCAGTATTTT.

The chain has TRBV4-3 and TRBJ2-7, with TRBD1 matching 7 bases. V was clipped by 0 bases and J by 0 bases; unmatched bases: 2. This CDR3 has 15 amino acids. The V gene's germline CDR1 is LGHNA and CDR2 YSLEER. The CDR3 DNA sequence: TGCGCCAGCAGCCAAGAAGGGACAGCCTCCTACGAGCAGTACTTC. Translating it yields CASSQEGTASYEQYF.

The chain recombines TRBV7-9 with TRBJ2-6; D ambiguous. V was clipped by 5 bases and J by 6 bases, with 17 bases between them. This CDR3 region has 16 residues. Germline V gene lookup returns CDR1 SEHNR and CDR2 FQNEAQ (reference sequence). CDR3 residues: CASSPLSTLEANVLTF. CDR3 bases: TGTGCCAGCAGCCCTCTAAGTACTCTGGAGGCCAACGTCCTGACTTTC.

Here the CDR3 DNA reads TGTGCCAGCAGCCGAGCAACCTACGAGCAGTACTTC. It codes for CASSRATYEQYF. The rearrangement uses TRBV3-1 (or the pseudogene TRBV3-2) and TRBJ2-7, with D unclear. The CDR3 is made up of 12 amino acids. From germline, CDR1 is LGHDT and CDR2 YNNKEL (reference sequence). Trimming stripped 4 bases from V and 2 bases from J, with 6 bases between.

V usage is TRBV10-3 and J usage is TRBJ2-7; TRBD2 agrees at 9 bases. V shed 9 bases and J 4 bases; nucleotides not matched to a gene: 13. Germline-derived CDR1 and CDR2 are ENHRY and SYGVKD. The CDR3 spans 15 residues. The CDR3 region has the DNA TGTGCCATTGATAGCGGGAGAAAAGGAATATACGAGCAGTACTTC. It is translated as CAIDSGRKGIYEQYF.

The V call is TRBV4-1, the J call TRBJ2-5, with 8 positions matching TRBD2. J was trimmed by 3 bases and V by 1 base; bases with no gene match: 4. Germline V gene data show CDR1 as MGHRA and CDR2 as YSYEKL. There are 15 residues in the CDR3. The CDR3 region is CASSQGAGGEETQYF. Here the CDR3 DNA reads TGCGCCAGCAGCCAAGGCGCGGGAGGTGAAGAGACCCAGTACTTC.

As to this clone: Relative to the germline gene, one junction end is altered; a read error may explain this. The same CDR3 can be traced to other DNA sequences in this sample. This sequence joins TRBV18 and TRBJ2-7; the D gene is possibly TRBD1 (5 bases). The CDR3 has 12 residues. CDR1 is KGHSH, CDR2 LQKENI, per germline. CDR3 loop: CASSHDSYEQYF. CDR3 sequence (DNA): TGCGCCAGCTCTCATGACAGCTACGAGCAGTACTTC.

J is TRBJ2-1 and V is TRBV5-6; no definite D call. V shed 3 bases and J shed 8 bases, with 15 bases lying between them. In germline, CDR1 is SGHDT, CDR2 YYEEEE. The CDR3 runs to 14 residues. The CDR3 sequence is CASSSTIQRYEQFF. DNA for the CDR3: TGTGCCAGCAGCTCGACGATCCAAAGGTATGAGCAGTTCTTC.

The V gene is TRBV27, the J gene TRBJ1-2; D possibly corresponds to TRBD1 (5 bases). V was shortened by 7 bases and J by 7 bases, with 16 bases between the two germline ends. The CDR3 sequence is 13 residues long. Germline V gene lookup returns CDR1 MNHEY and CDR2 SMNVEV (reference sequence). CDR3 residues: CASKLTAGRGYTF. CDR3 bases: TGTGCCAGCAAGTTAACGGCAGGGCGTGGCTACACCTTC.

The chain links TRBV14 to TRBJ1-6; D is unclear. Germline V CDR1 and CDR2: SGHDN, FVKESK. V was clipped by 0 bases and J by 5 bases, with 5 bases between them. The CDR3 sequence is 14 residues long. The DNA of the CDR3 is TGTGCCAGCAGCCAAGAATTAAATAATTCACCCCTCCACTTT. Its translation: CASSQELNNSPLHF.